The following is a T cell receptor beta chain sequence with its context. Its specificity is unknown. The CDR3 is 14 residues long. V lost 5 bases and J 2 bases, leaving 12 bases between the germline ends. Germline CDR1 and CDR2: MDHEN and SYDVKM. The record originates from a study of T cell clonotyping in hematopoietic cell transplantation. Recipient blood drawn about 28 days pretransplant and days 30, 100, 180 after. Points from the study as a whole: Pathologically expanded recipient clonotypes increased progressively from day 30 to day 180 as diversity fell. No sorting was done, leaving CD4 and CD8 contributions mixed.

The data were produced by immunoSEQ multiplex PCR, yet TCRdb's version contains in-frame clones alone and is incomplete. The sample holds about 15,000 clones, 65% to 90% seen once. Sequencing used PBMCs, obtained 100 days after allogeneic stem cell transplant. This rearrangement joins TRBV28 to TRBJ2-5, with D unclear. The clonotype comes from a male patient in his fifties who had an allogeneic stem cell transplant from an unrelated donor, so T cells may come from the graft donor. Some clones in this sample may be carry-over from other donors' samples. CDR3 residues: CASSPLVEQETQYF. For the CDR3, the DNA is TGTGCCAGCAGTCCCCTAGTGGAACAAGAGACCCAGTACTTC. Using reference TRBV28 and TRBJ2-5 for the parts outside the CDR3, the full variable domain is DVKVTQSSRYLVKRTGEKVFLECVQDMDHENMFWYRQDPGLGLRLIYFSYDVKMKEKGDIPEGYSVSREKKERFSLILESASTNQTSMYLCASSPLVEQETQYFGPGTRLLVL.